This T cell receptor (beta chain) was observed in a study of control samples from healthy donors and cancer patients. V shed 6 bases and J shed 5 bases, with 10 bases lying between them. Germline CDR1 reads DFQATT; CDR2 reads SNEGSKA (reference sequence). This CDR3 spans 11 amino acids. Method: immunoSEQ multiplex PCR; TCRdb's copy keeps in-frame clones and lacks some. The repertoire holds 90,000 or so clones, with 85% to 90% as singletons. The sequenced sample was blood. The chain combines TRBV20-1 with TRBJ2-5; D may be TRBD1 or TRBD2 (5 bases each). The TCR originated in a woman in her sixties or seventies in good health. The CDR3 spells CSAWWGETQYF. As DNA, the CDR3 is TGCAGTGCCTGGTGGGGGGAGACCCAGTACTTC.